The entry that follows covers one T cell receptor beta chain sequence. This specimen comes from a study of blood T cell repertoires in COVID-19. Study information: Material from acute and convalescent COVID-19 was sourced from the United States, Italy and Spain. PBMCs, B-cell-depleted T cells, or T cells provided the cDNA or gDNA that made up the material.

V lost 3 bases, J lost 0 bases, and 12 bases lay in between. CDR3 length equals 16 residues. The germline V gene encodes CDR1 MDHEN and CDR2 SYDVKM. As processed by the authors: For nucleated cells, counts were estimated from reference gene primer amplification. Produced via immunoSEQ multiplex PCR; TCRdb's table is partial and in-frame only. V and J calls and clone size are copied from that table; D and trimming were computed from the DNA. The repertoire includes a few hundred thousand clones, approximately 89% of them detected once, and just under 7% sits in the top ten. This clonotype was sampled from a woman aged 25-40 years who had recovered from COVID-19. The sequencing input was peripheral blood. The rearrangement uses TRBV28 and TRBJ1-5; D gene unclear. The CDR3 loop is CASSFRGDPSNQPQHF. DNA for the CDR3: TGTGCCAGCAGTTTTCGAGGAGACCCTAGCAATCAGCCCCAGCATTTT.